This passage covers 9 T cell receptor beta chains from one sample sequenced in a study of neurological immune-mediated disorders. Documented time point: longitudinal time-point 3. One entry per CDR3 protein, called by TCRdb with MiXCR from the 5' RACE reads. This table holds tens of thousands of distinct CDR3 sequences, 9.5% to 15% found once. The sample was PBMCs. These TCRs come from a male donor with HTLV-1-associated myelopathy (HAM/TSP).

This chain connects TRBV28 to TRBJ2-4, with 11 nucleotides matching TRBD2. J lost 6 bases, V lost 1 base, and 2 bases had no gene match. CDR3 length: 15 amino acids. Germline values: CDR1 MDHEN, CDR2 SYDVKM. CDR3 sequence reads: CASSLSLAGGNIQYF. CDR3 DNA sequence: TGTGCCAGCAGTTTATCGCTAGCGGGGGGAAACATTCAGTACTTC.

This clonotype occurred many times. The chain uses TRBV18 and TRBJ2-7, with D possibly called TRBD1 or TRBD2 (5 bases each). V shed 6 bases and J shed 9 bases, with 12 bases lying between them. The CDR3 spans 11 residues. Germline V gives CDR1 KGHSH, CDR2 LQKENI. Here the CDR3 reads CASSQGTGQYF. CDR3 bases: TGTGCCAGCTCCCAAGGGACCGGGCAGTACTTC.

This clonotype showed up many times. This sequence joins TRBV5-1 and TRBJ2-7; D is unclear. Germline CDR1 is SGHRS and CDR2 is YFSETQ. The CDR3 covers 15 residues. Trimming removed 4 bases from V and 9 bases from J, with 23 bases in between. CDR3 loop: CASSLFSPREEGQYF. CDR3 sequence (DNA): TGCGCCAGCAGCCTGTTCTCCCCCAGAGAGGAAGGGCAGTACTTC.

The sample holds a few counts of this clonotype. The V and J genes are TRBV7-6 and TRBJ2-1; D is unclear. This CDR3 comprises 15 residues. The V end was cut by 0 bases, the J end by 4 bases, with 10 bases between. Germline assignment: CDR1 SGHVS and CDR2 FNYEAQ. The CDR3 sequence: CASSLAASRYNEQFF. The CDR3 region has the DNA TGTGCCAGCAGCTTAGCCGCGAGCAGGTACAATGAGCAGTTCTTC. The full variable domain, with the rest looked up from reference TRBV7-6 and TRBJ2-1, is GAGVSQSPRYKVTKRGQDVALRCDPISGHVSLYWYRQALGQGPEFLTYFNYEAQQDKSGLPNDRFSAERPEGSISTLTIQRTEQRDSAMYRCASSLAASRYNEQFFGPGTRLTVL.

There are many counts of this clonotype. The chain uses TRBV6-2 or TRBV6-3 and TRBJ2-1; 8 nucleotides align to TRBD2. V trimming: 4 bases; J trimming: 4 bases; junction bases outside the gene matches: 9. Germline-derived CDR1 and CDR2 are MNHEY and SVGEGT. The CDR3 is 16 residues long. The CDR3 protein is CASSFGGGRNYNEQFF. The CDR3 DNA sequence: TGTGCCAGCAGTTTCGGCGGGGGGAGGAATTACAATGAGCAGTTCTTC.

A word on this clonotype: Compared with germline, one end of the junction differs, possibly owing to a read error. The V gene is TRBV3-1, the J gene TRBJ1-1; no clear D gene. There are 16 residues in the CDR3. Germline V lookup: CDR1 LGHDT, CDR2 YNNKEL (reference sequence). CDR3 coding DNA: TGTGCCAGCAGCCAATATATCTGGCAGGTGAACACTGAAGGTTTCTTT. Translation gives CASSQYIWQVNTEGFF.

This clonotype was seen ten or more times. V is TRBV20-1 and J is TRBJ2-1; 7 nucleotides agree with TRBD2. In germline, CDR1 is DFQATT, CDR2 SNEGSKA (reference sequence). The CDR3 runs to 14 residues. The V segment lost 5 bases and the J segment 2 bases; nucleotides outside the gene matches: 6. CDR3 coding DNA: TGCAGTGCTGATGGTGGGGGGGCCTACAATGAGCAGTTCTTC. It translates to CSADGGGAYNEQFF.

This clonotype was seen at least ten times. The chain couples TRBV4-3 to TRBJ2-5, with 9 bases lining up with TRBD2. This CDR3 spans 14 amino acids. V lost 1 base to trimming and J lost 5 bases; unmatched junction nucleotides: 2. Looked up from germline, CDR1 is LGHNA and CDR2 is YSLEER. CDR3 sequence: CASSQGTSGETQYF. The CDR3, as DNA: TGCGCCAGCAGCCAAGGAACTAGCGGGGAGACCCAGTACTTC.

This clonotype was picked up many times. CDR3 nucleotide sequence: TGCAGCGTTGGTGAGGGCTCGAACACCGGGGAGCTGTTTTTT. Residues: CSVGEGSNTGELFF. The chain has TRBV29-1 and TRBJ2-2; D might be TRBD2 (5 bases). V was clipped by 4 bases and J by 0 bases, with 9 bases between them. CDR3 size: 14 residues. Germline lookup yields CDR1 SQVTM and CDR2 ANQGSEA.